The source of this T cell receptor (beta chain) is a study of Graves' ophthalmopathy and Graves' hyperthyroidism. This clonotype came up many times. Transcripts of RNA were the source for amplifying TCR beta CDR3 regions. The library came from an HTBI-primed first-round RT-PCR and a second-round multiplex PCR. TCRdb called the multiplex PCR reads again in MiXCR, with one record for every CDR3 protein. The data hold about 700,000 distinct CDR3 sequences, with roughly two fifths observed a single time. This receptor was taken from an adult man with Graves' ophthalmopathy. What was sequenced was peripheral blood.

The DNA for the CDR3 is TGTGCCAGCAGCCCTACTAGCGGGGGCACGAAGACCCAGTACTTC. Protein sequence: CASSPTSGGTKTQYF. This chain joins TRBV9 and TRBJ2-5, with 11 bases fitting TRBD2. The CDR3 consists of 15 residues. V trimming: 4 bases; J trimming: 6 bases; junction bases outside the gene matches: 8. The germline V gene has CDR1 SGDLS and CDR2 YYNGEE. Looking up the rest from reference TRBV9 and TRBJ2-5 gives the full variable domain: DSGVTQTPKHLITATGQRVTLRCSPRSGDLSVYWYQQSLDQGLQFLIQYYNGEERAKGNILERFSAQQFPDLHSELNLSSLELGDSALYFCASSPTSGGTKTQYFGPGTRLLVL.